The clone carrying this T cell receptor (beta chain) was seen repeatedly, ten times or more. The sample comes from a study of early T cells in non-severe SARS-CoV-2 infection. Study at large: RNA in bulk from unsorted whole blood was sequenced, and chains were unpaired.

Individually, cDNA molecules had unique molecular identifiers attached to them. TCRdb redid the calling of the 5' RACE reads with MiXCR, one entry per CDR3 protein. The sample includes around 46,000 distinct CDR3 sequences, roughly 5.5% of them seen just once. Sequencing input: whole blood. This clonotype was sampled from an adult who was a healthcare worker with PCR-confirmed SARS-CoV-2 infection or an uninfected control (not recorded which).

The CDR3 DNA follows: TGTGCCAGCAGCTTCATTTCGGGGACAGGGGAAGTAGGCTATGGCTACACCTTC. Its protein product is CASSFISGTGEVGYGYTF. This chain uses TRBV11-3 with TRBJ1-2, with 10 bases lining up with TRBD1. There are 18 residues in the CDR3. Trimming cost V 3 bases and J 4 bases; bases outside gene matches: 14. Germline V gives CDR1 SGHNT, CDR2 YENEEA. The variable domain in full, with the rest retrieved from reference TRBV11-3 and TRBJ1-2, is EAGVVQSPRYKIIEKKQPVAFWCNPISGHNTLYWYLQNLGQGPELLIRYENEEAVDDSQLPKDRFSAERLKGVDSTLKIQPAELGDSAVYLCASSFISGTGEVGYGYTFGSGTRLTVV.